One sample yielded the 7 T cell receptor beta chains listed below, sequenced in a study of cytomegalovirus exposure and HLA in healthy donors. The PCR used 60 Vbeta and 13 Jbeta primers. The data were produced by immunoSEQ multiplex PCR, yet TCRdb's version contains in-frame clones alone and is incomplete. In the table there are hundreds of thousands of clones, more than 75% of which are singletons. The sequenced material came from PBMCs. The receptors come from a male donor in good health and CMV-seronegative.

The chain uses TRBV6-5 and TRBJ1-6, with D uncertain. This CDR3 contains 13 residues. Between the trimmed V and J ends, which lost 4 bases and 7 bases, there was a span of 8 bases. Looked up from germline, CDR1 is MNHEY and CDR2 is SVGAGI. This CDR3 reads CASSFKENSPLHF. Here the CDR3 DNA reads TGTGCCAGCAGTTTCAAGGAGAATTCACCCCTCCACTTT.

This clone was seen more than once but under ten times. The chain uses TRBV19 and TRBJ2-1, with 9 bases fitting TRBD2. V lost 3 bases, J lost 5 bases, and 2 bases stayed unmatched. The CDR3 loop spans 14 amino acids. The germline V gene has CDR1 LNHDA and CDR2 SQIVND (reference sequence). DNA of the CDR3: TGTGCCAGTAGTATTGGGACTAGCAACAATGAGCAGTTCTTC. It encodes CASSIGTSNNEQFF.

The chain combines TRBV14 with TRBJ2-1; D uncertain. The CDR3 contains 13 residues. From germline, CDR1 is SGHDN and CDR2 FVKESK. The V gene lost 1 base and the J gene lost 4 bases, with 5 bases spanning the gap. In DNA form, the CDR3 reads TGTGCCAGCAGCCAAGTTCTATACAATGAGCAGTTCTTC. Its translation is CASSQVLYNEQFF.

CDR3 residues: CASSELAGGPGEQFF. The CDR3 nucleotides read TGTGCCAGCAGCGAACTAGCGGGAGGGCCAGGTGAGCAGTTCTTC. The chain carries TRBV7-8 and TRBJ2-1; 13 nucleotides line up with TRBD2. J lost 9 bases, V lost 5 bases, and 7 bases had no gene match. This CDR3 region has 15 residues. Per germline, CDR1 SGHVS and CDR2 FQNEAQ.

The CDR3 loop is CASSPTRDRGGSGYTF. The CDR3 nucleotides are TGTGCCAGTAGTCCCACACGGGACAGGGGGGGATCCGGCTACACCTTC. This sequence joins TRBV19 and TRBJ1-2; 11 bases are shared with TRBD1. The CDR3 covers 16 residues. CDR1 is LNHDA and CDR2 is SQIVND in the germline V gene (reference sequence). Trimming cost V 5 bases and J 8 bases; bases outside gene matches: 13.

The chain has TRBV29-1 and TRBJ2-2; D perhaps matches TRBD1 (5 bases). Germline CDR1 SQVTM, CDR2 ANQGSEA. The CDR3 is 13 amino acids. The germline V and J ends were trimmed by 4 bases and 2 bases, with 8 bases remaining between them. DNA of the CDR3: TGCAGCGTTGTACAGGCAAACACCGGGGAGCTGTTTTTT. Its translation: CSVVQANTGELFF.

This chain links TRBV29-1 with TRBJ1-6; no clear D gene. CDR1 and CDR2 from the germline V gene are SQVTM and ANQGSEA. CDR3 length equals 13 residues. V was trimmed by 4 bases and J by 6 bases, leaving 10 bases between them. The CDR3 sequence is CSVGSETNSPLHF. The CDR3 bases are TGCAGCGTTGGGTCAGAAACTAATTCACCCCTCCACTTT. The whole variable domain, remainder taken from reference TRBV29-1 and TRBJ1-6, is SAVISQKPSRDICQRGTSLTIQCQVDSQVTMMFWYRQQPGQSLTLIATANQGSEATYESGFVIDKFPISRPNLTFSTLTVSNMSPEDSSIYLCSVGSETNSPLHFGNGTRLTVT.